These T cell receptor beta chains were read from a single sample in a study of cytomegalovirus exposure and HLA in healthy donors. TCRdb's table, derived via immunoSEQ multiplex PCR, lists solely in-frame clones and lacks some. The sample lists around 200,000 clones; about 59% were seen once. What was sequenced was PBMCs. The receptors come from a man between 35 and 55 years old in good health and CMV-seronegative. Each CDR3 is given with its conserved first and last residue. The order of the fields is clone size, V gene, J gene, CDR3 length, D gene, CDR3 protein, CDR3 DNA. D genes are given only for firm matches. Part of the rows lack a size; the others show once, few, many or a class for expanded clones.

>.|TRBV5-4|TRBJ1-5|15|.
CASSFYGGGDQPQHF
TGTGCCAGCAGCTTCTATGGGGGAGGGGATCAGCCCCAGCATTTT
>.|TRBV10-1|TRBJ2-1|16|TRBD2
CASTLAGGGSYNEQFF
TGCGCCAGCACCCTAGCGGGAGGGGGTTCCTACAATGAGCAGTTCTTC
>.|TRBV29-1|TRBJ2-1|13|TRBD2
CSGGRGGYNEQFF
TGCAGCGGGGGACGGGGGGGGTACAATGAGCAGTTCTTC
>.|TRBV5-3|TRBJ2-5|19|TRBD2
CARSLAWTSGRAWLETQYF
TGTGCCAGAAGCTTGGCTTGGACTAGCGGGAGGGCCTGGTTGGAGACCCAGTACTTC
>.|TRBV6-5|TRBJ2-7|13|TRBD1
CASKGQEVYEQYF
TGTGCCAGCAAGGGACAGGAGGTATACGAGCAGTACTTC
>.|TRBV2|TRBJ1-4|14|.
CASSGGIANEKLFF
TGTGCCAGCAGCGGGGGGATAGCTAATGAAAAACTGTTTTTT
>few|TRBV7-2|TRBJ2-3|19|TRBD1
CASSVRSPTGVRSTDTQYF
TGTGCCAGCAGCGTTCGATCTCCTACAGGGGTTCGTAGCACAGATACGCAGTATTTT
>few|TRBV5-4|TRBJ2-3|14|.
CASSARGNTDTQYF
TGTGCCAGCAGCGCACGCGGGAATACAGATACGCAGTATTTT
>.|TRBV30|TRBJ2-1|18|TRBD2
CAWSVERTSGHGYNEQFF
TGTGCCTGGAGTGTAGAGAGGACTAGCGGACATGGTTACAATGAGCAGTTCTTC
>.|TRBV13|TRBJ2-4|18|TRBD2
CASSRGLAGGPSKNIQYF
TGTGCCAGCAGCCGGGGACTAGCGGGAGGACCGAGCAAAAACATTCAGTACTTC
>.|TRBV6-1|TRBJ1-1|14|.
CASSRASTNTEAFF
TGTGCCAGCAGTCGTGCCAGTACGAACACTGAAGCTTTCTTT
>.|TRBV7-9|TRBJ2-2|16|.
CASSLVVTSLAGELFF
TGTGCCAGCAGCTTAGTAGTGACAAGCTTGGCCGGGGAGCTGTTTTTT
>.|TRBV6-5|TRBJ1-5|13|.
CASRDTANQPQHF
TGTGCCAGCAGGGACACGGCAAATCAGCCCCAGCATTTT
>.|TRBV28|TRBJ2-5|15|TRBD2
CASTPTSGTQETQYF
TGTGCCAGCACCCCGACTAGCGGAACCCAAGAGACCCAGTACTTC
>.|TRBV25-1|TRBJ2-7|13|.
CASRGTNSYEQYF
TGTGCCAGCAGAGGGACAAACTCCTACGAGCAGTACTTC
>few|TRBV19|TRBJ1-5|13|.
CASTPYSNQPQHF
TGTGCCAGTACCCCTTATAGCAATCAGCCCCAGCATTTT
>.|TRBV5-1|TRBJ2-5|13|.
CASRYSNLETQYF
TGCGCCAGCAGGTACAGTAATCTGGAGACCCAGTACTTC
>.|TRBV29-1|TRBJ1-3|15|.
CSAPVAGDTGNTIYF
TGCAGCGCCCCCGTGGCCGGGGACACTGGAAACACCATATATTTT
>.|TRBV6-5|TRBJ1-6|15|TRBD1
CASSGDRGENSPLHF
TGTGCCAGCAGTGGGGACAGGGGAGAGAATTCACCCCTCCACTTT
>few|TRBV10-3|TRBJ1-1|14|.
CAISESGQNTEAFF
TGTGCCATCAGTGAGTCGGGCCAGAACACTGAAGCTTTCTTT
>.|TRBV2|TRBJ2-1|15|TRBD2
CASSRTSGAYNEQFF
TGTGCCAGCAGCCGCACTAGCGGGGCATACAATGAGCAGTTCTTC
>.|TRBV9|TRBJ2-7|16|TRBD1
CASSVGRQGAPYEQYF
TGTGCCAGCAGCGTAGGCCGCCAGGGGGCTCCCTACGAGCAGTACTTC
>.|TRBV5-4|TRBJ2-5|19|TRBD2
CASSLGGTSGRTLQETQYF
TGTGCCAGCAGCTTGGGGGGGACTAGCGGGAGGACCCTCCAAGAGACCCAGTACTTC
>.|TRBV10-1|TRBJ2-7|13|.
CASSAAGYREQYF
TGCGCCAGCAGTGCGGCGGGATATCGCGAGCAGTACTTC
>few|TRBV5-1|TRBJ2-1|19|.
CASSLGGPQAGSYYNEQFF
TGCGCCAGCAGCTTGGGGGGGCCCCAAGCGGGGTCCTACTACAATGAGCAGTTCTTC
>.|TRBV7-9|TRBJ1-2|13|.
CSSSLNSGQGYTF
TGTTCCAGCAGCTTAAACAGTGGGCAGGGCTACACCTTC
>.|TRBV11-3|TRBJ2-1|16|TRBD1
CASSGGGQGASNEQFF
TGTGCCAGCAGCGGGGGGGGACAGGGGGCGAGCAATGAGCAGTTCTTC
>few|TRBV5-1|TRBJ2-5|15|TRBD2
CASSPGLAGPETQYF
TGCGCCAGCAGCCCCGGACTAGCGGGGCCAGAGACCCAGTACTTC
>.|TRBV5-6|TRBJ2-4|14|TRBD2
CASSLGSAGDIQYF
TGTGCCAGCAGCTTGGGTTCGGCGGGGGACATTCAGTACTTC
>once|TRBV9|TRBJ1-2|14|.
CASSVFTDGLGYTF
TGTGCCAGCAGCGTATTCACCGACGGACTTGGCTACACCTTC
>.|TRBV7-2|TRBJ2-1|14|.
CASSLGGLYNEQFF
TGTGCCAGCAGCTTAGGGGGACTCTACAATGAGCAGTTCTTC
>.|TRBV11-2|TRBJ2-5|15|.
CASSLDSGGRRAQYF
TGTGCCAGCAGCTTAGATTCCGGAGGCAGAAGGGCCCAGTACTTC
>.|TRBV7-2|TRBJ1-6|14|.
CASSFGSRYSPLHF
TGTGCCAGCAGCTTTGGGTCGAGGTATTCACCCCTCCACTTT
>few|TRBV9|TRBJ2-5|14|TRBD2
CASSATGGQETQYF
TGTGCCAGCAGCGCCACGGGGGGCCAAGAGACCCAGTACTTC
>.|TRBV27|TRBJ1-2|16|TRBD1
CASSSTSQGVIGGYTF
TGTGCCAGCAGTTCAACCAGCCAGGGGGTTATAGGTGGCTACACCTTC
>.|TRBV5-1|TRBJ2-7|14|TRBD1
CASSSDRGQYEQYF
TGCGCCAGCAGCTCGGACAGGGGGCAATACGAGCAGTACTTC
>.|TRBV7-2|TRBJ1-3|17|.
CASSLTPGHYSGNTIYF
TGTGCCAGCAGCTTAACGCCGGGACACTACTCTGGAAACACCATATATTTT
>.|TRBV15|TRBJ2-4|19|TRBD1
CATSRGQGRGRVAKNIQYF
TGTGCCACCAGCCGGGGACAGGGAAGGGGCCGGGTAGCCAAAAACATTCAGTACTTC
>.|TRBV27|TRBJ1-4|17|TRBD1
CASSLLGTGGTNEKLFF
TGTGCCAGCAGTCTTCTTGGGACAGGGGGCACTAATGAAAAACTGTTTTTT
>few|TRBV6-5|TRBJ2-4|14|.
CASMASVSKNIQYF
TGTGCCAGCATGGCAAGCGTTTCCAAAAACATTCAGTACTTC
>few|TRBV11-2|TRBJ2-5|12|.
CASRQGSETQYF
TGTGCCAGCCGGCAGGGAAGCGAGACCCAGTACTTC
>once|TRBV27|TRBJ2-3|14|TRBD1
CASSLGYRGDTQYF
TGTGCCAGCAGTTTGGGGTACAGGGGCGATACGCAGTATTTT
>.|TRBV19|TRBJ2-7|14|.
CASSPTRIDYEQYF
TGTGCCAGTAGTCCAACTAGAATCGACTACGAGCAGTACTTC
>few|TRBV9|TRBJ2-7|14|.
CASSVGTYAYEQYF
TGTGCCAGCAGCGTCGGGACTTATGCCTACGAGCAGTACTTC
>.|TRBV5-1|TRBJ2-3|15|TRBD1
CASSSTGGYTDTQYF
TGCGCCAGCAGCTCGACAGGGGGATACACAGATACGCAGTATTTT
>.|TRBV18|TRBJ2-5|15|.
CASSRFPAREETQYF
TGTGCCAGCTCACGCTTTCCGGCGCGGGAAGAGACCCAGTACTTC
>.|TRBV4-3|TRBJ2-1|16|TRBD2
CASSVRLAGVSNEQFF
TGCGCCAGCAGCGTTCGACTAGCGGGAGTAAGCAATGAGCAGTTCTTC
>.|TRBV5-1|TRBJ2-5|16|.
CASSLVPGPLQETQYF
TGCGCCAGCAGCTTGGTCCCGGGTCCCCTACAAGAGACCCAGTACTTC
>few|TRBV2|TRBJ1-2|13|.
CASTLTGNAGYTF
TGTGCCAGCACCCTAACAGGGAATGCTGGCTACACCTTC
>.|TRBV7-9|TRBJ2-5|14|.
CSSSLEWGVKTQYF
TGTTCCAGCAGCTTAGAATGGGGGGTGAAGACCCAGTACTTC